The clone carrying this TCR beta chain was detected a few times. These data originate in a study of blood T cell repertoires in COVID-19. Study details: Sites across the United States, Italy and Spain contributed samples from acute and convalescent COVID-19.

CDR1 WNHNN and CDR2 SYGVQD come from the germline V gene (reference sequence). Trimming removed 5 bases from V and 4 bases from J, with 23 bases in between. This CDR3 spans 18 amino acids. Clones were sequenced by immunoSEQ multiplex PCR, and TCRdb holds only the in-frame ones, with some missing. The table lists fewer than 70,000 clones, 78% of them singletons. The chain joins TRBV10-1 to TRBJ2-2; D is possibly TRBD1 (7 bases). Sequenced: peripheral blood. This receptor was identified in a human donor in a cohort sampled during active COVID-19. CDR3 bases: TGCGCCAGCAGTTCCTACAACGACAGGGAGGCGGGCACCGGGGAGCTGTTTTTT. Protein sequence: CASSSYNDREAGTGELFF.